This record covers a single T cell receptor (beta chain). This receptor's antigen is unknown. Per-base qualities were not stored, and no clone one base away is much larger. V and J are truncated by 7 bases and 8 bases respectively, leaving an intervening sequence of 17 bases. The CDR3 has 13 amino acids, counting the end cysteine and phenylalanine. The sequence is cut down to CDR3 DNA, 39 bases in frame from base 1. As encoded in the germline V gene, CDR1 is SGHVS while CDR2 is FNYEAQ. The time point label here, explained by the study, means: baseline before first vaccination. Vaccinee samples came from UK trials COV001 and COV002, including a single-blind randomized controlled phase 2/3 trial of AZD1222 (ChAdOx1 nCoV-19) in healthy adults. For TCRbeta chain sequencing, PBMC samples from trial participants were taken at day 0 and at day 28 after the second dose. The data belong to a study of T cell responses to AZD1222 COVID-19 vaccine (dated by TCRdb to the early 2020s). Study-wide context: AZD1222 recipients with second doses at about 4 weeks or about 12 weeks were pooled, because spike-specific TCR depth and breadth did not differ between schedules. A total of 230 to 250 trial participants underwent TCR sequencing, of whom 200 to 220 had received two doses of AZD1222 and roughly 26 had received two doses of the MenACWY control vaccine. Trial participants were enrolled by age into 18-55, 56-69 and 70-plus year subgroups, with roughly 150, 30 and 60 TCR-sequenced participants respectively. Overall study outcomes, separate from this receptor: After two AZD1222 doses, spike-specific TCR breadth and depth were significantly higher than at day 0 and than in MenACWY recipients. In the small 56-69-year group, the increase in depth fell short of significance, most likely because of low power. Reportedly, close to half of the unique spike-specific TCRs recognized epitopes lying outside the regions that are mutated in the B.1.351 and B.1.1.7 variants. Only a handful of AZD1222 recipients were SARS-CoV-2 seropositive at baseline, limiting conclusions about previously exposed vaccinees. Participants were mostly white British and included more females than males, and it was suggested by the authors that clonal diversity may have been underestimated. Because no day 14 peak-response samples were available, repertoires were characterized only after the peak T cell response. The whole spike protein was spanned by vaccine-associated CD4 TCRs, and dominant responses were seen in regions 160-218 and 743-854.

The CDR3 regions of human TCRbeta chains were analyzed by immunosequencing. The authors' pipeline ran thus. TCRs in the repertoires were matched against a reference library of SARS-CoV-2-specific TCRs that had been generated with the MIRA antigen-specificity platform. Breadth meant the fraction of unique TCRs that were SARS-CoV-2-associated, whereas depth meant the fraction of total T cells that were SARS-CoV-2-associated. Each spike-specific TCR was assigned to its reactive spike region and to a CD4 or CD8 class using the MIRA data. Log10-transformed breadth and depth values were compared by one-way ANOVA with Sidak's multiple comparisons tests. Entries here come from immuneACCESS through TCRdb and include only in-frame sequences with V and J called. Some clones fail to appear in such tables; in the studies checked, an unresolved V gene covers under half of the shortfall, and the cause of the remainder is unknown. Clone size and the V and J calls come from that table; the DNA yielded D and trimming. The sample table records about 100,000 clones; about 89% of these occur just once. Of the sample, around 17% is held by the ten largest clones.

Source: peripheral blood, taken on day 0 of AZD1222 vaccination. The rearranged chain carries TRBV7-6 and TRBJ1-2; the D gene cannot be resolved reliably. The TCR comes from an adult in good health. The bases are TGTGCCAGCACCTCGGAGCGTTTGGAAGGCTACACCTTC. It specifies CASTSERLEGYTF.